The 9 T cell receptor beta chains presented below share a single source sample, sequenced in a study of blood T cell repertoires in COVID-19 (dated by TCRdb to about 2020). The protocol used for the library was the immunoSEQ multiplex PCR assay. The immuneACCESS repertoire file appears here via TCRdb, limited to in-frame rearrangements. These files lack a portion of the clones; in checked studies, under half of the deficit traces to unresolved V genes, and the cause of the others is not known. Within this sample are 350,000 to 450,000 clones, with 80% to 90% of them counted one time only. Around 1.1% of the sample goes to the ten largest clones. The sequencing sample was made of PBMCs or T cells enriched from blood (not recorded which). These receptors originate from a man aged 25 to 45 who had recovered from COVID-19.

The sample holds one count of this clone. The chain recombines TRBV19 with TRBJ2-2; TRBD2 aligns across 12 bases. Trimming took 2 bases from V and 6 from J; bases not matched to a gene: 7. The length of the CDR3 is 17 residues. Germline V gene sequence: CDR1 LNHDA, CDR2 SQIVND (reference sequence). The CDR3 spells CASSIRGLAGAPGELFF. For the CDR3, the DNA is TGTGCCAGTAGTATAAGGGGACTAGCGGGCGCCCCCGGGGAGCTGTTTTTT.

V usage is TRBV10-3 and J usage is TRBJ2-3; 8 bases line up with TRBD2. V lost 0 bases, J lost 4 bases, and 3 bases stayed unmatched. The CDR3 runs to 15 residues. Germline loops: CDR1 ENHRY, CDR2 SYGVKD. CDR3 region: CAISESVLAADTQYF. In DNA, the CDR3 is TGTGCCATCAGTGAGTCGGTACTAGCGGCAGATACGCAGTATTTT.

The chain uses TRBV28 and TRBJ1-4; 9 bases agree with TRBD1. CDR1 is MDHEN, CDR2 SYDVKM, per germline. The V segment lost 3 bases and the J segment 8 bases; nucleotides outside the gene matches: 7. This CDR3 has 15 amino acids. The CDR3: CASSLRGTGREKLFF. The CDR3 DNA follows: TGTGCCAGCAGTTTGAGGGGGACAGGGAGGGAAAAACTGTTTTTT.

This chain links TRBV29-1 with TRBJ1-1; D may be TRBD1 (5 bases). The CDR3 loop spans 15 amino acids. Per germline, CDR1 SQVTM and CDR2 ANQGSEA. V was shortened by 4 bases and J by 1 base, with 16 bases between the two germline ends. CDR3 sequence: CSVGYGRVENTEAFF. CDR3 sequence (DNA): TGCAGCGTTGGATATGGCAGGGTGGAGAACACTGAAGCTTTCTTT.

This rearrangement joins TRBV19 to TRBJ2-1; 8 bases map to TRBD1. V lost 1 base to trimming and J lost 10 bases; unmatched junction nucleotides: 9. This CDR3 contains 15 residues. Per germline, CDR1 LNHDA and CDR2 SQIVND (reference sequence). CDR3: CASSIGWTGSGEQFF. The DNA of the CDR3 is TGTGCCAGTAGTATAGGGTGGACAGGGTCAGGGGAGCAGTTCTTC.

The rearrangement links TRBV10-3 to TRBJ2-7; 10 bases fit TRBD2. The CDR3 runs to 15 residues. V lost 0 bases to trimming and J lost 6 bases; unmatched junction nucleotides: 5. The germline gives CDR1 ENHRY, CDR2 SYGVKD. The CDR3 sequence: CAISESGLAGVEQYF. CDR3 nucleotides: TGTGCCATCAGTGAGTCAGGGCTAGCGGGGGTCGAGCAGTACTTC.

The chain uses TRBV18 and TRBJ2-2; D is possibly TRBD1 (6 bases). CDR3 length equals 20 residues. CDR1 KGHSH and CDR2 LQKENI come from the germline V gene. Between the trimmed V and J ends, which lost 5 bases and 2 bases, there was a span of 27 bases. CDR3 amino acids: CASSTTGTRFHTQNTGELFF. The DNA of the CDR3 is TGTGCCAGCTCAACCACAGGGACGAGGTTTCACACGCAAAACACCGGGGAGCTGTTTTTT.

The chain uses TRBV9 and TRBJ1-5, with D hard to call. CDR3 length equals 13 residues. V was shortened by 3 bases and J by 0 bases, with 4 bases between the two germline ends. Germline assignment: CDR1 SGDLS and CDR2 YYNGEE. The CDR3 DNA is TGTGCCAGCAGCGCCTATAGCAATCAGCCCCAGCATTTT. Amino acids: CASSAYSNQPQHF.

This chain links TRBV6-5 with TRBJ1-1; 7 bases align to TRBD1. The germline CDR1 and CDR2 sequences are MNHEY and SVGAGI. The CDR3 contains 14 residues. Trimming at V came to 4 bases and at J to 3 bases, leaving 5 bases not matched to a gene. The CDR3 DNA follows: TGTGCCAGCAGTTCAACAGGGGAGGACACTGAAGCTTTCTTT. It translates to CASSSTGEDTEAFF.